This TCR beta chain was documented in a study of T-cell reconstitution after alpha-beta-depleted transplantation in children. Study-wide results and limits: A year had passed since transplant, and T-cell counts and diversity by then came mostly from newly produced T cells. The origin of high day-60 TCRbeta diversity in some patients lay in surviving recipient T cells and thymic progenitors.

In this sample, this clonotype turned up once. Its target is not known. V was clipped by 5 bases and J by 6 bases; unmatched bases: 10. Germline V gives CDR1 SGHTA, CDR2 FQGTGA. This CDR3 contains 16 residues. TCRbeta library preparation incorporated unique molecular identifiers. In TCRdb, the PCR reads were re-called with MiXCR into one record per CDR3 protein. This repertoire shows about a million distinct CDR3 sequences, 25% to 35% found once; its top ten account for 28%. The sequence was collected from a boy under two years old who had a stem cell transplant for SCID, so the T cells may come from the graft donor. The rearrangement links TRBV7-3 to TRBJ2-1; the match to TRBD2 covers 10 bases. Sequences were derived from PBMCs, mostly from graft donor cells, sampled 360 days after TCRalphabeta/CD19-depleted stem cell transplant. The DNA of the CDR3 is TGTGCCAGCAGCAAAAGCGGGGGGGCTAGAGGCAATGAGCAGTTCTTC. Its protein product is CASSKSGGARGNEQFF. Drawing the rest from reference TRBV7-3 and TRBJ2-1, the complete variable domain is GAGVSQTPSNKVTEKGKYVELRCDPISGHTALYWYRQSLGQGPEFLIYFQGTGAADDSGLPNDRFFAVRPEGSVSTLKIQRTERGDSAVYLCASSKSGGARGNEQFFGPGTRLTVL.